This is a list of T cell receptor delta chains from one sample in a study of delta chains in infants with herpesvirus infections. With CATT, TCRdb re-called clones from the RT-PCR reads. This table holds around 1,000 delta-chain clones, 31% found once. The material was peripheral blood, obtained at time point 3 of longitudinal follow-up. The receptor source for this set is a human donor who was a Ugandan infant, either HIV-exposed or HIV-unexposed (not recorded which). CDR3s include the opening cysteine and the closing phenylalanine or tryptophan. The order of the fields is J gene, clone size, D gene, V gene, CDR3 protein, CDR3 DNA. A D gene is named only where the DNA matches it firmly. A clone size is listed for some rows: how often the clone was seen (once, few, many), or a class if it is expanded.

j_gene: TRDJ1
abundance: NA
d_gene: NA
v_gene: TRDV1
CDR3aa: CALGDLFLPLGVYTDKLIF
CDR3nt: TGTGCTCTTGGGGACCTCTTCCTACCCCTGGGGGTGTACACCGATAAACTCATCTTT

j_gene: TRDJ1
abundance: NA
d_gene: TRDD3
v_gene: TRDV1
CDR3aa: CALGTMHLGYPGKLIF
CDR3nt: TGTGCTCTTGGAACGATGCACCTGGGATACCCTGGTAAACTCATCTTT

j_gene: TRDJ2
abundance: few
d_gene: TRDD3
v_gene: TRDV2
CDR3aa: CACDTILGGFHLTAQLFF
CDR3nt: TGTGCCTGTGACACTATACTGGGGGGCTTTCATTTGACAGCACAACTCTTCTTT

j_gene: TRDJ1
abundance: large
d_gene: TRDD3
v_gene: TRDV2
CDR3aa: CACDTVGIPTDKLIF
CDR3nt: TGTGCCTGTGACACAGTCGGGATACCCACCGATAAACTCATCTTT

j_gene: TRDJ1
abundance: NA
d_gene: TRDD3
v_gene: TRDV1
CDR3aa: CALGELFLLGDSPKKLIF
CDR3nt: TGTGCTCTTGGGGAACTGTTCCTACTGGGGGATTCCCCCAAGAAACTCATCTTT

j_gene: TRDJ1
abundance: NA
d_gene: NA
v_gene: TRDV1
CDR3aa: CALGESRYWAYTDKLIF
CDR3nt: TGTGCTCTTGGGGAGAGCCGCTACTGGGCGTACACCGATAAACTCATCTTT

j_gene: TRDJ1
abundance: NA
d_gene: NA
v_gene: TRDV2
CDR3aa: CACDTVATRPDDKLIF
CDR3nt: TGTGCCTGTGACACCGTGGCCACGAGGCCCGACGATAAACTCATCTTT

j_gene: TRDJ1
abundance: medium-sized
d_gene: TRDD3
v_gene: TRDV2
CDR3aa: CACDTLRTTLGERPYTDKLIF
CDR3nt: TGTGCCTGTGACACCCTGCGTACGACACTGGGGGAACGGCCGTACACCGATAAACTCATCTTT

j_gene: TRDJ1
abundance: large
d_gene: NA
v_gene: TRDV2
CDR3aa: CACDALWDYTDKLIF
CDR3nt: TGTGCCTGTGACGCCCTGTGGGATTACACCGATAAACTCATCTTT

j_gene: TRDJ1
abundance: few
d_gene: NA
v_gene: TRDV1
CDR3aa: CALGAPPILRGSYTDKLIF
CDR3nt: TGTGCTCTTGGGGCCCCTCCTATCCTCCGGGGGTCCTACACCGATAAACTCATCTTT

j_gene: TRDJ1
abundance: NA
d_gene: NA
v_gene: TRDV1
CDR3aa: CALGEWVYPAYTDKLIF
CDR3nt: TGTGCTCTTGGGGAATGGGTCTATCCCGCGTACACCGATAAACTCATCTTT

j_gene: TRDJ1
abundance: few
d_gene: TRDD3
v_gene: TRDV1
CDR3aa: CALGDRRPSYSLTWGIRTGPLSTDKLIF
CDR3nt: TGTGCTCTTGGGGATCGAAGGCCTTCCTACTCTTTAACCTGGGGGATACGGACCGGTCCACTATCAACCGATAAACTCATCTTT

j_gene: TRDJ1
abundance: NA
d_gene: NA
v_gene: TRDV1
CDR3aa: CALGAPPILRGSYTDKLIF
CDR3nt: TGTGCTCTTGGGGCCCCTCCTATACTCCGGGGGTCCTACACCGATAAACTCATCTTT

j_gene: TRDJ3
abundance: NA
d_gene: TRDD3
v_gene: TRDV2
CDR3aa: CACDSGDLGGPGRGSWDTRQMFF
CDR3nt: TGTGCCTGTGACTCCGGCGATCTGGGGGGCCCTGGCCGGGGCTCCTGGGACACCCGACAGATGTTTTTC

j_gene: TRDJ2
abundance: large
d_gene: NA
v_gene: TRDV2
CDR3aa: CACDTWGTAQLFF
CDR3nt: TGTGCCTGTGACACATGGGGGACAGCACAACTCTTCTTT

j_gene: TRDJ1
abundance: few
d_gene: TRDD3
v_gene: TRAV29/DV5
CDR3aa: CAARVGATRDWGILHPYTDKLIF
CDR3nt: TGTGCAGCAAGAGTCGGGGCTACTAGGGACTGGGGGATACTACACCCGTACACCGATAAACTCATCTTT

j_gene: TRDJ1
abundance: medium-sized
d_gene: NA
v_gene: TRAV29/DV5
CDR3aa: CAASACKGSTDKLIF
CDR3nt: TGTGCAGCAAGCGCTTGTAAGGGGTCCACCGATAAACTCATCTTT

j_gene: TRDJ1
abundance: NA
d_gene: TRDD3
v_gene: TRDV1
CDR3aa: CALGDPPWVFPPSLGDYDKLIF
CDR3nt: TGTGCTCTTGGGGATCCCCCTTGGGTATTCCCCCCCTCTCTGGGGGACTACGATAAACTCATCTTT

j_gene: TRDJ1
abundance: large
d_gene: TRDD3
v_gene: TRDV1
CDR3aa: CALGEGFPFRYWGSPYTDKLIF
CDR3nt: TGTGCTCTTGGGGAAGGATTCCCCTTCCGGTACTGGGGGAGCCCCTACACCGATAAACTCATCTTT

j_gene: TRDJ1
abundance: large
d_gene: NA
v_gene: TRDV1
CDR3aa: CALGEGGRRDKLIF
CDR3nt: TGTGCTCTTGGGGAAGGGGGGCGAAGGGATAAACTCATCTTT

j_gene: TRDJ2
abundance: NA
d_gene: TRDD3
v_gene: TRDV1
CDR3aa: CALGKGPWGEAAWGIILTAQLFF
CDR3nt: TGTGCTCTTGGGAAGGGTCCCTGGGGAGAAGCAGCCTGGGGGATTATCTTGACAGCACAACTCTTCTTT

j_gene: TRDJ1
abundance: few
d_gene: TRDD3
v_gene: TRDV1
CDR3aa: CALGEPPLLGDYTSSTDKLIF
CDR3nt: TGTGCTCTTGGGGAACCCCCACTACTGGGGGACTATACATCGAGCACCGATAAACTCATCTTT

j_gene: TRDJ1
abundance: few
d_gene: NA
v_gene: TRAV14/DV4
CDR3aa: CAMREGSLGETYKLIF
CDR3nt: TGTGCAATGAGAGAGGGCTCGCTTGGGGAAACCTATAAACTCATCTTT

j_gene: TRDJ1
abundance: medium-sized
d_gene: TRDD3
v_gene: TRDV1
CDR3aa: CALGDLLDPPYWGSDKLIF
CDR3nt: TGTGCTCTTGGGGACCTTCTCGACCCCCCGTACTGGGGGTCCGATAAACTCATCTTT

j_gene: TRDJ1
abundance: large
d_gene: TRDD3
v_gene: TRAV38-2/DV8
CDR3aa: CAYRGLPPYWGMARTDKLIF
CDR3nt: TGTGCTTATAGGGGCCTTCCTCCTTACTGGGGGATGGCCCGCACCGATAAACTCATCTTT

j_gene: TRDJ2
abundance: large
d_gene: TRDD2
v_gene: TRDV1
CDR3aa: CALGEPAFLKRPGSRRTAQLFF
CDR3nt: TGTGCTCTTGGGGAGCCGGCCTTCCTCAAACGGCCGGGGTCAAGAAGGACAGCACAACTCTTCTTT

j_gene: TRDJ1
abundance: large
d_gene: NA
v_gene: TRDV2
CDR3aa: CACHGVGGEKTDKLIF
CDR3nt: TGTGCCTGTCACGGAGTGGGTGGGGAGAAAACCGATAAACTCATCTTT

j_gene: TRDJ1
abundance: NA
d_gene: NA
v_gene: TRDV1
CDR3aa: CALGEPPLRRDHTDKLIF
CDR3nt: TGTGCTCTTGGGGAGCCTCCCCTACGGAGGGACCACACCGATAAACTCATCTTT

j_gene: TRDJ3
abundance: large
d_gene: TRDD3
v_gene: TRDV1
CDR3aa: CALGIVHCTGGTLWSWDTRQMFF
CDR3nt: TGTGCTCTTGGGATTGTTCATTGTACTGGGGGCACCCTTTGGTCCTGGGACACCCGACAGATGTTTTTC

j_gene: TRDJ1
abundance: few
d_gene: NA
v_gene: TRDV1
CDR3aa: CALGEFRGSGDQNGTDKLIF
CDR3nt: TGTGCTCTTGGGGAATTTAGGGGGTCTGGGGACCAAAACGGCACCGATAAACTCATCTTT

j_gene: TRDJ1
abundance: large
d_gene: NA
v_gene: TRDV2
CDR3aa: CACDPIPTRPGGNTDKLIF
CDR3nt: TGTGCCTGTGATCCCATTCCTACCAGGCCTGGGGGGAACACCGATAAACTCATCTTT

j_gene: TRDJ1
abundance: medium-sized
d_gene: TRDD3
v_gene: TRDV1
CDR3aa: CALGEGPRGIREDKLIF
CDR3nt: TGTGCTCTTGGGGAAGGTCCCCGGGGGATAAGGGAAGATAAACTCATCTTT

j_gene: TRDJ1
abundance: NA
d_gene: TRDD3
v_gene: TRDV1
CDR3aa: CALGEARLGLWWGIRWCTDKLIF
CDR3nt: TGTGCTCTTGGGGAAGCCCGCCTAGGCCTTTGGTGGGGGATACGCTGGTGCACCGATAAACTCATCTTT

j_gene: TRDJ1
abundance: NA
d_gene: TRDD3
v_gene: TRDV1
CDR3aa: CALGNLPRYWGCHTDKLIF
CDR3nt: TGTGCTCTTGGGAACCTACCCCGGTACTGGGGATGTCACACCGATAAACTCATCTTT

j_gene: TRDJ1
abundance: few
d_gene: NA
v_gene: TRDV3
CDR3aa: CATSVHKLIF
CDR3nt: TGTGCCACTTCCGTCCACAAACTCATCTTT

j_gene: TRDJ1
abundance: large
d_gene: TRDD3
v_gene: TRDV1
CDR3aa: CALGELGSLRCGTGGYPHLKLIF
CDR3nt: TGTGCTCTTGGGGAACTAGGGAGCCTACGTTGTGGTACTGGGGGATATCCCCACCTTAAACTCATCTTT

j_gene: TRDJ1
abundance: NA
d_gene: NA
v_gene: TRDV2
CDR3aa: CACDYVGADKLIF
CDR3nt: TGTGCCTGTGACTACGTGGGGGCTGATAAACTCATCTTT

j_gene: TRDJ1
abundance: few
d_gene: TRDD3
v_gene: TRDV2
CDR3aa: CACDPLGTGGVTDKLIF
CDR3nt: TGTGCCTGTGATCCACTTGGTACTGGGGGAGTCACCGATAAACTCATCTTT

j_gene: TRDJ1
abundance: large
d_gene: TRDD3
v_gene: TRDV1
CDR3aa: CALGELTYWGSPTDKLIF
CDR3nt: TGTGCTCTTGGGGAACTTACGTACTGGGGATCGCCCACCGATAAACTCATCTTT

j_gene: TRDJ3
abundance: large
d_gene: TRDD3
v_gene: TRDV2
CDR3aa: CACDPLLGDTAWDTRQMFF
CDR3nt: TGTGCCTGTGACCCCTTACTGGGGGATACGGCGTGGGACACCCGACAGATGTTTTTC

j_gene: TRDJ1
abundance: NA
d_gene: TRDD3
v_gene: TRDV2
CDR3aa: CACDLLGTYTDKLTF
CDR3nt: TGTGCCTGTGACCTACTGGGGACGTACACCGATAAACTCACCTTT

j_gene: TRDJ1
abundance: few
d_gene: TRDD3
v_gene: TRDV1
CDR3aa: CALGELSFLRRSYWGILKLIF
CDR3nt: TGTGCTCTTGGGGAACTATCCTTCCTACGTCGTAGTTACTGGGGGATACTAAAACTCATCTTT

j_gene: TRDJ1
abundance: NA
d_gene: NA
v_gene: TRDV2
CDR3aa: CACDTLGQRRGTDKLIF
CDR3nt: TGTGCCTGTGACACCCTGGGGCAAAGGCGGGGCACCGATAAACTCATCTTT

j_gene: TRDJ1
abundance: large
d_gene: NA
v_gene: TRDV1
CDR3aa: CALGEESKWGFYTDKLIF
CDR3nt: TGTGCTCTTGGGGAAGAGAGCAAATGGGGGTTTTACACCGATAAACTCATCTTT

j_gene: TRDJ1
abundance: few
d_gene: NA
v_gene: TRDV2
CDR3aa: CACDTLRRDTDKLIF
CDR3nt: TGTGCCTGTGACACATTAAGGAGGGACACCGATAAACTCATCTTT

j_gene: TRDJ1
abundance: NA
d_gene: TRDD3
v_gene: TRDV1
CDR3aa: CALGESPGGYALTDKLIF
CDR3nt: TGTGCTCTTGGGGAATCCCCCGGGGGATACGCTTTAACCGATAAACTCATCTTT

j_gene: TRDJ2
abundance: medium-sized
d_gene: TRDD3
v_gene: TRDV2
CDR3aa: CACDTVVLGDTRGAQLFF
CDR3nt: TGTGCCTGTGACACTGTAGTACTGGGGGATACGAGAGGAGCACAACTCTTCTTT

j_gene: TRDJ1
abundance: large
d_gene: NA
v_gene: TRAV38-2/DV8
CDR3aa: CAYIGILCLSDKLIF
CDR3nt: TGTGCTTATATAGGGATATTATGCCTATCCGATAAACTCATCTTT

j_gene: TRDJ1
abundance: medium-sized
d_gene: TRDD3
v_gene: TRDV2
CDR3aa: CACDTLSTLGDRGDDKLIF
CDR3nt: TGTGCCTGTGACACTTTATCGACACTGGGGGATAGAGGCGACGATAAACTCATCTTT

j_gene: TRDJ2
abundance: NA
d_gene: TRDD3
v_gene: TRDV1
CDR3aa: CALGELSCTGDATLTAQLFF
CDR3nt: TGTGCTCTTGGGGAACTCTCTTGTACTGGGGATGCCACTTTGACAGCACAACTCTTCTTT

j_gene: TRDJ1
abundance: NA
d_gene: NA
v_gene: TRDV1
CDR3aa: CALGEKGRGSYTDKLIF
CDR3nt: TGTGCTCTTGGGGAAAAGGGCAGGGGATCGTACACCGATAAACTCATCTTT

j_gene: TRDJ1
abundance: NA
d_gene: NA
v_gene: TRDV2
CDR3aa: CACDTVWRGLDTDKLIF
CDR3nt: TGTGCCTGTGACACCGTCTGGAGAGGACTGGACACCGATAAACTCATCTTT

j_gene: TRDJ1
abundance: NA
d_gene: TRDD2
v_gene: TRDV1
CDR3aa: CALASYGIYLHKNTDKLIF
CDR3nt: TGTGCTCTGGCTTCCTACGGCATATACCTCCACAAAAACACCGATAAACTCATCTTT

j_gene: TRDJ1
abundance: NA
d_gene: TRDD3
v_gene: TRDV3
CDR3aa: CACDTVGPVTGGYSGDKLIF
CDR3nt: TGTGCCTGTGACACCGTTGGGCCCGTAACTGGGGGATACAGTGGCGATAAACTCATCTTT

j_gene: TRDJ1
abundance: medium-sized
d_gene: TRDD3
v_gene: TRDV1
CDR3aa: CALGEDLCQALGDTPYTDKLIF
CDR3nt: TGTGCTCTTGGGGAAGATCTCTGCCAGGCCCTGGGGGATACCCCGTACACCGATAAACTCATCTTT

j_gene: TRDJ1
abundance: NA
d_gene: TRDD3
v_gene: TRAV29/DV5
CDR3aa: CASGTPYWGIGKLIF
CDR3nt: TGTGCATCCGGGACGCCTTACTGGGGGATTGGTAAACTCATCTTT

j_gene: TRDJ1
abundance: medium-sized
d_gene: NA
v_gene: TRDV1
CDR3aa: CALGPLPTGDTEDTDKLIF
CDR3nt: TGTGCTCTTGGGCCACTTCCTACGGGGGATACAGAGGACACCGATAAACTCATCTTT

j_gene: TRDJ1
abundance: medium-sized
d_gene: TRDD3
v_gene: TRDV2
CDR3aa: CACDTVGGGYASTDKLIF
CDR3nt: TGTGCCTGTGACACCGTTGGAGGGGGATACGCTAGCACCGATAAACTCATCTTT

j_gene: TRDJ1
abundance: NA
d_gene: TRDD3
v_gene: TRDV2
CDR3aa: CACDTGGIPDKLIF
CDR3nt: TGTGCCTGTGACACCGGGGGGATACCCGATAAACTCATCTTT